Listed below are T cell receptor beta chains from one sample, sequenced in a study of beta chain features in type 1 diabetes. The repertoire was sequenced with immunoSEQ multiplex PCR; TCRdb's copy has only in-frame clones and lacks some. The data show around 250,000 clones, 14% seen once. What was sequenced was naive CD4+ T cells from blood. Receptors were obtained from a man aged 25-40 years with type 1 diabetes. Each CDR3 is given without its conserved first and last residue. The order of the fields is V gene, CDR3 protein.

TRBV11-3	ASSRTSESTDTQY
TRBV4-1	ASSQPLAGRSYEQF
TRBV4-1	ASSHPGQGGNEQF
TRBV7-2	ASSGIAGASTDTQY
TRBV2	ASSRGQGDGKLF
TRBV30	AWSVGGTASGANVLT
TRBV5-4	ASSFRYTQNTEAF
TRBV25-1	ASRRNSGQATEAF
TRBV7-2	ASRPGADTQY
TRBV11-1	ASSSFGPQETQY
TRBV30	AWTPGLRGIGELF
TRBV7-2	ASSASGRDTGELF
TRBV19	ASSIGQGAIYEQY
TRBV30	AWSRQGVTNEKLF
TRBV25-1	ASGGAGAGGELF
TRBV6-5	ASSPGQGNNEQF
TRBV29-1	SVGTSGSVSDTQY
TRBV2	ASRRRREGSGELF
TRBV2	ASSMIGISNYGYT
TRBV23-1	ASNPDRPLSNQPQH
TRBV19	ASSIDGTGGQNIQY
TRBV29-1	SVASLSGANVLT
TRBV6-4	ASSPTSGMGGEQF
TRBV30	AWSSGGEETQY
TRBV4-1	ASSQQSTDTQY
TRBV5-5	ASSSGGNEQF
TRBV19	ASRRQGLGANVLT
TRBV7-9	ASSSAGALADTQY
TRBV5-1	ASSKTSGRADTQY
TRBV19	ASSMRENTIY
TRBV20-1	SARDLNEQF
TRBV2	ASSEQGLSGANVLT
TRBV25-1	ASSHRDRKETQY
TRBV5-1	ASSPEGRSRYGYT
TRBV2	ASTGGGETQY
TRBV5-1	ASSSSGQGIYGYT
TRBV5-4	ASSGTVTDTQY
TRBV30	AWSIGQSSTDTQY
TRBV29-1	SVVTGVDTQY
TRBV19	ASHRDRIKPYGYT
TRBV5-1	ASSPGQGVGNEQF
TRBV7-9	ASSLGQGEIGTQY